The rows below give T cell receptor beta chains drawn from one sample of a study of T cells in Graves' hyperthyroidism and ophthalmopathy. TCRdb redid the calling of the multiplex PCR reads with MiXCR, one entry per CDR3 protein. The sample consists of some 800,000 distinct CDR3 sequences, about two fifths of them appearing once. Sequencing was carried out using blood. The receptors come from a young man with Graves' hyperthyroidism. Each CDR3 is given with its conserved first and last residue. Each record gives: V gene, clone size, J gene, CDR3 protein. A clone size is listed for some rows: how often the clone was seen (once, few, many), or a class if it is expanded.

V: TRBV7-9; size: once; J: TRBJ1-5; CDR3: CASSSDRGHGSNQPQHF
V: TRBV10-3; size: .; J: TRBJ1-1; CDR3: CAITTGVNTEAFF
V: TRBV9; size: few; J: TRBJ1-4; CDR3: CASSSRGGGANEKLFF
V: TRBV20-1; size: .; J: TRBJ1-5; CDR3: CSAYRGGQPQHF
V: TRBV10-3; size: .; J: TRBJ1-4; CDR3: CAITTGTDEKLFF
V: TRBV29-1; size: many; J: TRBJ1-1; CDR3: CSVDAANTEAFF
V: TRBV10-3; size: .; J: TRBJ1-2; CDR3: CAISPDLKANYGYTF
V: TRBV7-2; size: many; J: TRBJ1-6; CDR3: CASSSQRVGNSPLHF
V: TRBV2; size: .; J: TRBJ2-7; CDR3: CASSSGTSGGSYEQYF
V: TRBV20-1; size: .; J: TRBJ2-5; CDR3: CSARGASGGQETQYF
V: TRBV7-6; size: .; J: TRBJ2-7; CDR3: CASREMAQEREWEEQYF
V: TRBV20-1; size: .; J: TRBJ2-5; CDR3: CSALPRLAGGYTQYF
V: TRBV12-3/TRBV12-4; size: many; J: TRBJ1-1; CDR3: CASSRDSAYTEAFF
V: TRBV7-9; size: many; J: TRBJ2-7; CDR3: CASSPADRSSYEQYF
V: TRBV14; size: .; J: TRBJ2-3; CDR3: CASSQELSWGQYF
V: TRBV12-3/TRBV12-4; size: .; J: TRBJ1-3; CDR3: CASSAIRASGNTIYF
V: TRBV12-3/TRBV12-4; size: .; J: TRBJ2-7; CDR3: CASRPGGHEQYF
V: TRBV5-4; size: .; J: TRBJ2-7; CDR3: CASSIQGQTYEQYF
V: TRBV29-1; size: many; J: TRBJ2-5; CDR3: CSVVGLAGVLETQYF
V: TRBV5-4; size: .; J: TRBJ1-3; CDR3: CASSPEGEGTIYF
V: TRBV5-4; size: .; J: TRBJ2-5; CDR3: CASSSSGTSVLRPETQYF
V: TRBV19; size: few; J: TRBJ1-1; CDR3: CASRAQQGARFNTEAFF
V: TRBV20-1; size: few; J: TRBJ2-5; CDR3: CSARGGTSGTQETQYF
V: TRBV7-6; size: many; J: TRBJ2-7; CDR3: CASSPRAGIASYEQYF
V: TRBV7-6; size: .; J: TRBJ1-4; CDR3: CASSLAQGAGGKLFF
V: TRBV29-1; size: few; J: TRBJ2-2; CDR3: CSVEKDRGQGVSGELFF
V: TRBV2; size: many; J: TRBJ1-5; CDR3: CASRSDSAQPQHF
V: TRBV12-3/TRBV12-4; size: many; J: TRBJ1-2; CDR3: CASSPVLTGFYGYTF
V: TRBV19; size: many; J: TRBJ1-5; CDR3: CASSPQDGAQHF
V: TRBV11-3; size: .; J: TRBJ1-1; CDR3: CASSRGELGGTEAFF
V: TRBV2; size: .; J: TRBJ1-1; CDR3: CASSYRDRANAFF
V: TRBV4-1; size: once; J: TRBJ2-7; CDR3: CASSHHSGRGYEQYF
V: TRBV5-6; size: .; J: TRBJ2-5; CDR3: CASSLGWNRGGIETQYF
V: TRBV20-1; size: few; J: TRBJ1-3; CDR3: CSAPRERGNTIYF
V: TRBV20-1; size: many; J: TRBJ1-5; CDR3: CSANGGAGQPQHF
V: TRBV2; size: few; J: TRBJ1-5; CDR3: CASSEAYGGQPQHF
V: TRBV4-1; size: .; J: TRBJ2-5; CDR3: CASSQEHRGQGTQYF
V: TRBV6-6; size: few; J: TRBJ1-1; CDR3: CASRLNGGTEAFF
V: TRBV12-3/TRBV12-4; size: few; J: TRBJ1-5; CDR3: CASSKLSFSSGGNQPQHF
V: TRBV19; size: many; J: TRBJ2-5; CDR3: CATSAGSGETQYF
V: TRBV11-2; size: once; J: TRBJ2-7; CDR3: CASRSNGVRFHEQYF
V: TRBV5-1; size: few; J: TRBJ2-5; CDR3: CASSLISRETQYF
V: TRBV19; size: many; J: TRBJ1-5; CDR3: CASSPWGGALQPQHF
V: TRBV25-1; size: .; J: TRBJ1-1; CDR3: CASSQRGTRFAEAFF
V: TRBV10-3; size: .; J: TRBJ1-5; CDR3: CATGTGRVQPQHF
V: TRBV15; size: many; J: TRBJ2-5; CDR3: CATSGYLGRGWETQYF
V: TRBV10-3; size: many; J: TRBJ2-7; CDR3: CAISDVGGAGEPYEQYF
V: TRBV7-2; size: many; J: TRBJ2-5; CDR3: CASNLLSGQETQYF
V: TRBV29-1; size: many; J: TRBJ2-2; CDR3: CSVEDVAGELFF
V: TRBV20-1; size: many; J: TRBJ2-6; CDR3: CSARSPGANVLTF
V: TRBV5-1; size: many; J: TRBJ2-6; CDR3: CASSSRDSGANVLTF
V: TRBV19; size: .; J: TRBJ2-7; CDR3: CASSLGEGASSYEQYF
V: TRBV11-1; size: few; J: TRBJ1-1; CDR3: CASSLEWSTEAFF
V: TRBV29-1; size: many; J: TRBJ2-7; CDR3: CSVGRTGVSYEQYF
V: TRBV29-1; size: .; J: TRBJ1-2; CDR3: CSARAGARDYGHTF
V: TRBV20-1; size: many; J: TRBJ1-1; CDR3: CSANPNTEAFF
V: TRBV6-5; size: .; J: TRBJ1-5; CDR3: CASSYSRRNQPQHF
V: TRBV6-5; size: .; J: TRBJ1-1; CDR3: CASSWGVGHTEAFF
V: TRBV29-1; size: .; J: TRBJ2-6; CDR3: CSQDRTSGANVLTF